This T cell receptor (beta chain) was observed in a study of T cell responses to AZD1222 COVID-19 vaccine. Broader study findings: In all cases, repertoires were sampled only after the peak T cell response. At study baseline, merely a handful of AZD1222 recipients were seropositive.

Note on this clone: What it recognizes is unknown.

The CDR3 runs 14 residues. The V segment lost 7 bases and the J segment 7 bases; nucleotides outside the gene matches: 4. Per the germline V gene, CDR1 is SNHLY and CDR2 is FYNNEI. Some clones are missing from TCRdb's copy, which holds only in-frame ones; the method was immunoSEQ multiplex PCR. The sample has around 100,000 clones, 90% seen once. The sequence was collected from an adult in good health. J is TRBJ1-6 and V is TRBV2, with TRBD1 matching 10 bases. Sample: peripheral blood, taken on day 0 of AZD1222 vaccination. CDR3 bases: TGTGCCAGCAACCGGGACAGGGGAAATTCACCCCTCCACTTT. Translated, it gives CASNRDRGNSPLHF.